The 29 T cell receptor beta chains in this list originate from one sample, sequenced in a study of blood T cell repertoires in COVID-19. Profiled with immunoSEQ multiplex PCR; TCRdb holds only in-frame clones, not every one. Counted here are under 350,000 clones, about four fifths occurring once; the ten biggest clones make up 7.5% to 10%. Sequencing was carried out using peripheral blood. The receptors were gathered from a woman between 45 and 60 years old who had recovered from COVID-19.

The chain combines TRBV5-1 with TRBJ2-7; tentative D call: TRBD2 (6 bases). V lost 1 base to trimming and J lost 6 bases, with 11 bases between them. Per germline, CDR1 SGHRS and CDR2 YFSETQ. This CDR3 is 13 amino acids long. DNA of the CDR3: TGCGCCAGCAGCTTGACTAGCCCCCTCGAGCAGTACTTC. Its translation: CASSLTSPLEQYF.

The V gene is TRBV7-9, the J gene TRBJ2-1, with D hard to call. The CDR3 extends over 13 amino acids. V was shortened by 0 bases and J by 7 bases, with 7 bases between the two germline ends. Germline V gene sequence: CDR1 SEHNR, CDR2 FQNEAQ (reference sequence). The CDR3 bases are TGTGCCAGCAGCTTAGCTAGAGTTAATGAGCAGTTCTTC. Its protein is CASSLARVNEQFF.

This clone has just one count. This chain uses TRBV7-9 with TRBJ2-1; 11 positions agree with TRBD2. Losses at the gene ends were 3 bases for V and 12 bases for J; bases not matched to a gene: 4. The germline gives CDR1 SEHNR, CDR2 FQNEAQ (reference sequence). The CDR3 totals 13 residues. This CDR3 is CASSLMTSGTQFF. The CDR3 DNA follows: TGTGCCAGCAGCTTGATGACTAGCGGGACGCAGTTCTTC.

This clone was counted a few times. This chain connects TRBV7-9 to TRBJ2-2, with TRBD2 matching over 7 bases. This CDR3 has 15 amino acids. The V gene's germline CDR1 is SEHNR and CDR2 FQNEAQ (reference sequence). The V gene end was trimmed by 8 bases and the J gene end by 3 bases; junction bases not matched to a gene: 9. The CDR3 nucleotides read TGTGCCAGCCTGGTGGGAGGGCCCCACACCGGGGAGCTGTTTTTT. It yields the protein CASLVGGPHTGELFF.

This chain links TRBV7-2 with TRBJ1-2; a weak D match, TRBD1 (5 bases). This CDR3 region has 17 residues. With 1 base removed from V and 5 bases from J, the gap between germline ends came to 20 bases. CDR1 and CDR2 from the germline V gene are SGHTA and FQGNSA. CDR3 region: CASSLGGVVPDLYGYTF. CDR3 sequence (DNA): TGTGCCAGCAGCTTAGGGGGGGTTGTTCCCGATCTTTATGGCTACACCTTC.

The rearrangement links TRBV5-1 to TRBJ1-1, with D uncertain. Germline V gene sequence: CDR1 SGHRS, CDR2 YFSETQ. This CDR3 contains 12 residues. Trimming took off 2 bases at V and 11 bases at J, with 13 bases between the two ends. The CDR3 reads CASSFSREAAFF. CDR3 DNA: TGCGCCAGCAGCTTCTCTCGGGAGGCGGCTTTCTTT.

This chain connects TRBV7-3 to TRBJ1-1; TRBD1 agrees at 9 bases. With 8 bases clipped from V and 4 bases from J, the junction kept 8 bases outside the gene matches. This CDR3 contains 14 residues. The germline CDR1 and CDR2 sequences are SGHTA and FQGTGA. CDR3 in DNA: TGTGCCAGCCAGGACAGGGGAGGGAGCACTGAAGCTTTCTTT. The encoded protein is CASQDRGGSTEAFF.

The chain couples TRBV7-9 to TRBJ1-1; 7 positions match TRBD1. The junction had 5 bases not matched to a gene; V was cut back by 7 bases and J by 0 bases. CDR1 is SEHNR and CDR2 is FQNEAQ in the germline V gene (reference sequence). The CDR3 length is 14 residues. DNA for the CDR3: TGTGCCAGCACTAAGGGACAGCTGAACACTGAAGCTTTCTTT. It codes for CASTKGQLNTEAFF. Full variable domain (missing parts from reference TRBV7-9 and TRBJ1-1): DTGVSQNPRHKITKRGQNVTFRCDPISEHNRLYWYRQTLGQGPEFLTYFQNEAQLEKSRLLSDRFSAERPKGSFSTLEIQRTEQGDSAMYLCASTKGQLNTEAFFGQGTRLTVV.

V gene TRBV3-1 (or the pseudogene TRBV3-2) combines with J gene TRBJ1-1, with D possibly matching TRBD1 (6 bases). V was pared by 3 bases and J by 3 bases, with 14 bases between. CDR3 length: 15 residues. Germline V gene lookup returns CDR1 LGHDT and CDR2 YNNKEL (reference sequence). This CDR3 is CASSHLGGGDTEAFF. CDR3 sequence (DNA): TGTGCCAGCAGCCACCTAGGGGGAGGGGACACTGAAGCTTTCTTT.

The chain recombines TRBV5-1 with TRBJ1-1, with D possibly being TRBD1 (5 bases). V lost 3 bases and J lost 6, with 12 bases in between. Germline-derived CDR1 and CDR2 are SGHRS and YFSETQ. The CDR3 covers 13 residues. CDR3 sequence (DNA): TGCGCCAGCAGCTACGCCGGAGGGGCTGAAGCTTTCTTT. Translation: CASSYAGGAEAFF.

This clone was seen only a few times. The rearrangement links TRBV27 to TRBJ2-7; 8 nucleotides align to TRBD1. Trimming cost V 6 bases and J 5 bases; bases outside gene matches: 15. The length of the CDR3 is 16 residues. CDR1 and CDR2 from the germline V gene are MNHEY and SMNVEV (reference sequence). The CDR3 bases are TGTGCCAGCAGGCCTAAAGGGGGCCAGGGGGCCAACGAGCAGTACTTC. This encodes CASRPKGGQGANEQYF.

This rearrangement joins TRBV9 to TRBJ2-1; 11 bases are a match to TRBD1. The germline V gene has CDR1 SGDLS and CDR2 YYNGEE. The J segment lost 7 bases and the V segment lost 4 bases, leaving 16 bases of the junction unmatched. The CDR3 sequence is 18 residues long. As DNA, the CDR3 is TGTGCCAGCAGCCAGGGGTCTTTTGGGACAGGGGGTTGGAATGAGCAGTTCTTC. This sequence encodes CASSQGSFGTGGWNEQFF.

The chain recombines TRBV9 with TRBJ2-2; TRBD2 aligns across 8 bases. CDR1 is SGDLS and CDR2 is YYNGEE in the germline V gene. V lost 1 base to trimming and J lost 4 bases; unmatched junction nucleotides: 12. The CDR3 consists of 18 residues. The DNA for the CDR3 is TGTGCCAGCAGCGTAAAAGGGGAGGGAGCGGGAGTCACCGGGGAGCTGTTTTTT. Translating it yields CASSVKGEGAGVTGELFF. The full variable domain, with the rest looked up from reference TRBV9 and TRBJ2-2, is DSGVTQTPKHLITATGQRVTLRCSPRSGDLSVYWYQQSLDQGLQFLIQYYNGEERAKGNILERFSAQQFPDLHSELNLSSLELGDSALYFCASSVKGEGAGVTGELFFGEGSRLTVL.

The chain uses TRBV18 and TRBJ1-6, with a possible D match to TRBD1 (6 bases). The V gene lost 3 bases and the J gene lost 7 bases, with 13 bases spanning the gap. Germline V gene lookup returns CDR1 KGHSH and CDR2 LQKENI. CDR3 size: 15 residues. The CDR3 DNA reads as TGTGCCAGCTCACCGAACAGGGTCGTGAATTCACCCCTCCACTTT. This sequence encodes CASSPNRVVNSPLHF. The whole variable domain, remainder taken from reference TRBV18 and TRBJ1-6, is NAGVMQNPRHLVRRRGQEARLRCSPMKGHSHVYWYRQLPEEGLKFMVYLQKENIIDESGMPKERFSAEFPKEGPSILRIQQVVRGDSAAYFCASSPNRVVNSPLHFGNGTRLTVT.

The chain is built from TRBV7-8 and TRBJ2-7; D is perhaps TRBD1 (5 bases). Germline V gives CDR1 SGHVS, CDR2 FQNEAQ. Trimming removed 1 base from V and 0 bases from J, with 7 bases in between. The CDR3 is 14 amino acids. CDR3 DNA: TGTGCCAGCAGCTTAGGGGGCCTCTCCTACGAGCAGTACTTC. It encodes CASSLGGLSYEQYF. The full variable domain, in which reference TRBV7-8 and TRBJ2-7 provide the parts outside the CDR3, is GAGVSQSPRYKVAKRGQDVALRCDPISGHVSLFWYQQALGQGPEFLTYFQNEAQLDKSGLPSDRFFAERPEGSVSTLKIQRTQQEDSAVYLCASSLGGLSYEQYFGPGTRLTVT.

The chain carries TRBV7-3 and TRBJ2-3, with 9 bases identical to TRBD2. The V segment lost 1 base and the J segment 6 bases; nucleotides outside the gene matches: 14. Germline V gene sequence: CDR1 SGHTA, CDR2 FQGTGA. The CDR3 length is 18 residues. As DNA, the CDR3 is TGTGCCAGCAGCTTAAATGGGGGACGTACTAGCGGGCCGGATACGCAGTATTTT. Translating gives CASSLNGGRTSGPDTQYF.

The rearrangement uses TRBV7-2 and TRBJ2-2; 9 nucleotides agree with TRBD2. CDR3 length: 16 amino acids. The V segment lost 5 bases and the J segment 2 bases; nucleotides outside the gene matches: 6. CDR1 is SGHTA, CDR2 FQGNSA, per germline. CDR3: CASSPWTSANTGELFF. The CDR3, as DNA: TGTGCCAGCAGCCCATGGACTAGCGCTAACACCGGGGAGCTGTTTTTT.

This clone has more than one count but fewer than ten. The chain recombines TRBV6-2 or TRBV6-3 with TRBJ2-7, with D maybe TRBD1 (6 bases). Germline V gene data show CDR1 as MNHEY and CDR2 as SVGEGT. V lost 0 bases and J 1 base, leaving 13 bases between the germline ends. The CDR3 extends over 16 amino acids. The CDR3 spells CASSYSGTTFSYEQYF. Here the CDR3 DNA reads TGTGCCAGCAGTTACTCAGGGACAACCTTTTCCTACGAGCAGTACTTC.

CDR3 region: CASRIGVQPQHF. CDR3 DNA: TGTGCCAGCAGGATAGGGGTTCAGCCCCAGCATTTT. The rearrangement uses TRBV28 and TRBJ1-5, with D possibly TRBD1 on 5 matching bases. CDR1 is MDHEN and CDR2 is SYDVKM in the germline V gene. The CDR3 runs to 12 residues. Trimming left V 6 bases short and J 6 bases short, with 9 bases between. Supplemented by reference TRBV28 and TRBJ1-5, the full variable domain reads DVKVTQSSRYLVKRTGEKVFLECVQDMDHENMFWYRQDPGLGLRLIYFSYDVKMKEKGDIPEGYSVSREKKERFSLILESASTNQTSMYLCASRIGVQPQHFGDGTRLSIL.

V gene TRBV5-6 combines with J gene TRBJ2-7; 7 nucleotides match TRBD1. Germline CDR1 SGHDT, CDR2 YYEEEE. The CDR3 sequence is 14 residues long. The V and J ends lost 4 bases and 3 bases, in that order; junction bases with no gene match: 7. CDR3: CASSPTGYGYEQYF. In nucleotides, the CDR3 is TGTGCCAGCAGCCCGACAGGGTATGGCTACGAGCAGTACTTC. The full variable domain, with the rest looked up from reference TRBV5-6 and TRBJ2-7, is DAGVTQSPTHLIKTRGQQVTLRCSPKSGHDTVSWYQQALGQGPQFIFQYYEEEERQRGNFPDRFSGHQFPNYSSELNVNALLLGDSALYLCASSPTGYGYEQYFGPGTRLTVT.

This clone was counted between two and nine times. The V and J genes are TRBV29-1 and TRBJ2-7, with 10 bases fitting TRBD2. J was trimmed by 7 bases and V by 5 bases; bases with no gene match: 11. This CDR3 has 14 residues. Germline lookup yields CDR1 SQVTM and CDR2 ANQGSEA. The DNA for the CDR3 is TGCAGCGTTCGGGGGACTAGCGCCTTACGGGAGCAGTACTTC. Translation: CSVRGTSALREQYF.

The rearrangement uses TRBV7-2 and TRBJ1-6; a weak D match, TRBD1 (5 bases). V gave up 0 bases and J gave up 7 bases, with 13 bases separating them. Germline V gives CDR1 SGHTA, CDR2 FQGNSA. CDR3 length: 16 amino acids. The CDR3 DNA reads as TGTGCCAGCAGCTTAGCAGGGGCGGTAGGGAATTCACCCCTCCACTTT. Translated: CASSLAGAVGNSPLHF.

The CDR3 reads CASSLARRATNEKLFF. The CDR3 DNA reads as TGTGCCAGCAGCTTAGCGCGCCGTGCAACTAATGAAAAACTGTTTTTT. The chain recombines TRBV7-2 with TRBJ1-4; D remains unclear. This CDR3 is 16 amino acids long. Germline values: CDR1 SGHTA, CDR2 FQGNSA. Trimming stripped 0 bases from V and 0 bases from J, with 8 bases between. Combining the CDR3 with reference TRBV7-2 and TRBJ1-4 gives the whole variable domain GAGVSQSPSNKVTEKGKDVELRCDPISGHTALYWYRQSLGQGLEFLIYFQGNSAPDKSGLPSDRFSAERTGGSVSTLTIQRTQQEDSAVYLCASSLARRATNEKLFFGSGTQLSVL.

For the CDR3, the DNA is TGTGCCACCAGCACCGACTACCCTTCCTACGAGCAGTACTTC. Translation gives CATSTDYPSYEQYF. The chain has TRBV15 and TRBJ2-7, with D possibly being TRBD2 (5 bases). The germline gives CDR1 LNHNV, CDR2 YYDKDF (reference sequence). The V gene lost 4 bases and the J gene lost 1 base, with 11 bases spanning the gap. CDR3 length equals 14 residues.

The rearrangement links TRBV12-3 or TRBV12-4 to TRBJ1-1, with a weak D call TRBD1 (5 bases). V gave up 4 bases and J gave up 0 bases, with 6 bases separating them. This CDR3 region has 13 residues. The CDR3 loop reads CASSWTLNTEAFF. Written as DNA, the CDR3 is TGTGCCAGCAGTTGGACACTGAACACTGAAGCTTTCTTT.

The rearrangement uses TRBV19 and TRBJ2-2, with 9 bases lining up with TRBD2. The V gene's germline CDR1 is LNHDA and CDR2 SQIVND (reference sequence). J was trimmed by 6 bases and V by 5 bases; bases with no gene match: 4. This CDR3 is 14 amino acids long. The CDR3 bases are TGTGCCAGTAGTGGGACTAGCTGGGCCGGGGAGCTGTTTTTT. This gives the protein CASSGTSWAGELFF.

This clone has only one observation. The chain links TRBV7-9 to TRBJ1-2, with a tentative D call TRBD1 (6 bases). Trimming stripped 1 base from V and 5 bases from J, with 14 bases between. The CDR3 length is 15 residues. The germline CDR1 and CDR2 sequences are SEHNR and FQNEAQ (reference sequence). The CDR3: CASSLEQGVWYGYTF. CDR3 bases: TGTGCCAGCAGCTTAGAACAGGGAGTGTGGTATGGCTACACCTTC. The variable domain in full, completed from reference TRBV7-9 and TRBJ1-2, reads DTGVSQNPRHKITKRGQNVTFRCDPISEHNRLYWYRQTLGQGPEFLTYFQNEAQLEKSRLLSDRFSAERPKGSFSTLEIQRTEQGDSAMYLCASSLEQGVWYGYTFGSGTRLTVV.

A few counts support this clone. The CDR3 here is CASSLRADRNGYTF. The CDR3 DNA follows: TGTGCCAGCAGTTTACGGGCGGACAGAAATGGCTACACCTTC. The V gene is TRBV28, the J gene TRBJ1-2; D is possibly TRBD1 (6 bases). CDR3 length: 14 amino acids. Germline loops: CDR1 MDHEN, CDR2 SYDVKM. V was cut by 2 bases and J by 6 bases, with 13 bases left in between.

The chain employs TRBV9 and TRBJ2-3; a weak D match, TRBD2 (5 bases). The CDR3 sequence is 15 residues long. In germline, CDR1 is SGDLS, CDR2 YYNGEE. With 0 bases removed from V and 4 bases from J, the gap between germline ends came to 12 bases. The CDR3 coding sequence is TGTGCCAGCAGCGTAGAGGAGGCATTTCCAGATACGCAGTATTTT. Translated: CASSVEEAFPDTQYF.